This TCR beta chain emerged from a study of PD-L1 blockade in urothelial cancer. Overall study context: Blood gave a median around 150,000 T cells.

Time point described: pretreatment peripheral blood. Patient sample counts ranged from 1 to 8, pretreatment and on-treatment. Generated by immunoSEQ multiplex PCR, the TCRdb table keeps only in-frame clones and is missing some. The sample consists of approximately 70,000 clones, 84% of them appearing once. The CDR3 contains 13 residues. V lost 8 bases and J lost 6; bases outside the gene matches: 7. CDR1 and CDR2 from the germline V gene are MDHEN and SYDVKM. This chain links TRBV28 with TRBJ2-3; 8 bases map to TRBD2. The clonotype comes from a woman in her sixties or seventies with urothelial cancer. The sequencing used PBMCs, collected around atezolizumab (anti-PD-L1) treatment. The CDR3 sequence: CASSGGPMDTQYF. For the CDR3, the DNA is TGTGCCAGCTCGGGAGGGCCGATGGATACGCAGTATTTT.